This TCR beta chain was found in a study of Graves' ophthalmopathy and Graves' hyperthyroidism. This clonotype was picked up many times. RNA transcripts yielded amplified TCR beta CDR3 regions. Second-round multiplex PCR followed a first-round RT-PCR using HTBI primers. TCRdb ran MiXCR on the multiplex PCR reads and lists one entry per CDR3 protein. The table shows under 350,000 distinct CDR3 sequences, with 17% occurring only once. Germline V gives CDR1 MGHDK, CDR2 SYGVNS. V was clipped by 2 bases and J by 4 bases; unmatched bases: 20. The CDR3 spans 20 residues. The source of this sequence is an adult man with Graves' ophthalmopathy. V and J are TRBV25-1 and TRBJ1-5; 7 bases are a match to TRBD1. What was sequenced was peripheral blood. In DNA, the CDR3 is TGTGCCAGCAGTGAAGCAAGTCTCCTACCCCGGGACAGAATTAATCAGCCCCAGCATTTT. Protein product: CASSEASLLPRDRINQPQHF.